The clone carrying this T cell receptor (beta chain) was seen many times. Antigen specificity is unknown. The CDR3 sequence is 13 residues long. V lost 10 bases and J 1 base, leaving 11 bases between the germline ends. The germline V gene has CDR1 KGHDR and CDR2 SFDVKD. The sample is drawn from a study of T cells after yellow fever vaccination. Study outcomes and limitations: A large majority of primary-vaccination clones showed up again after the booster (under 98% CD4, around 90% CD8).

TCRdb independently ran MiXCR on the 5' RACE reads; one entry per CDR3 protein. The repertoire holds a few hundred thousand distinct CDR3 sequences, more than 3% seen once, with about 3% in the top ten. V and J are TRBV24-1 and TRBJ2-3, with D perhaps matching TRBD2 (6 bases). Sequenced material: CD4+ T cells sorted from PBMCs, taken 10 days after the yellow fever booster vaccination. This clonotype was sampled from a man aged 18 to 29 who received the YFV17D yellow fever vaccine. CDR3: CATETGGTDTQYF. The DNA of the CDR3 is TGTGCCACGGAGACGGGAGGCACAGATACGCAGTATTTT.